The TCR beta chain described here comes from a study of blood T cell repertoires in COVID-19. TCRdb keeps only in-frame clones here, not all; method: immunoSEQ multiplex PCR. The sample yields nearly 55,000 clones, just under 80% seen once. J was trimmed by 1 base and V by 3 bases; bases with no gene match: 3. Germline V gives CDR1 KGHDR, CDR2 SFDVKD. The CDR3 has 15 amino acids. Only a few counts were recorded for this clone. Sequencing input: peripheral blood. The chain employs TRBV24-1 and TRBJ1-1, with TRBD1 identical over 8 bases. The sequence came from a human donor with active or convalescent COVID-19. The donor label of this sample is uncertain. The CDR3 nucleotides are TGTGCCACCAGTGATCGACAGGGGTCGAACACTGAAGCTTTCTTT. This encodes CATSDRQGSNTEAFF.